Each of the 22 T cell receptor beta chains below was sequenced from the same sample in a study of technical replicates of blood from several donors (dated by TCRdb to 2017 to 2019). The library relied on the immunoSEQ multiplex PCR assay. The table was pulled from immuneACCESS by TCRdb, which kept in-frame rearrangements only. Such tables lose some clones; where checked, under half of the loss comes from unresolved V genes, and the rest has no known cause. The sample table shows approximately 81,000 clones, and 90% to 97% are seen once. Clones ranked in the top ten supply around 0.37% of the sample. Sequencing was carried out using T cells isolated from PBMCs. All receptors come from a human donor in good health.

The chain couples TRBV4-3 to TRBJ2-7; TRBD2 might be the D (5 bases). This CDR3 has 14 amino acids. V was cut by 1 base and J by 3 bases, with 10 bases left in between. Per the germline V gene, CDR1 is LGHNA and CDR2 is YSLEER. In nucleotides, the CDR3 is TGCGCCAGCAGCCAAGGATGGGAGAGCTACGAGCAGTACTTC. Translated: CASSQGWESYEQYF.

CDR3 sequence: CASSTRQGETQYF. CDR3 sequence (DNA): TGTGCCAGTAGTACCCGACAGGGAGAGACCCAGTACTTC. This chain uses TRBV19 with TRBJ2-5; 7 bases fit TRBD1. V lost 4 bases, J lost 4 bases, and 3 bases stayed unmatched. Germline V gene lookup returns CDR1 LNHDA and CDR2 SQIVND (reference sequence). CDR3 length: 13 residues.

The chain recombines TRBV27 with TRBJ2-1; D gene unclear. There are 12 residues in the CDR3. V was cut by 5 bases and J by 3 bases, with 5 bases left in between. The germline gives CDR1 MNHEY, CDR2 SMNVEV (reference sequence). DNA of the CDR3: TGTGCCAGCAGTCTCGGCTACAATGAGCAGTTCTTC. This gives the protein CASSLGYNEQFF.

The chain combines TRBV20-1 with TRBJ2-1; no clear D. The V gene lost 6 bases and the J gene lost 7 bases, with 10 bases spanning the gap. CDR1 is DFQATT and CDR2 is SNEGSKA in the germline V gene (reference sequence). This CDR3 has 11 amino acids. The CDR3 DNA sequence: TGCAGTGCCCGAGTAGTGAATGAGCAGTTCTTC. Translation gives CSARVVNEQFF.

The chain combines TRBV7-2 with TRBJ2-1; 7 bases match TRBD2. Trimming cost V 5 bases and J 8 bases; bases outside gene matches: 12. The CDR3 consists of 15 residues. Germline assignment: CDR1 SGHTA and CDR2 FQGNSA. The CDR3 nucleotides read TGTGCCAGCAGCCGACTACGGCGGGAGAGGGATGAGCAGTTCTTC. Encoded protein: CASSRLRRERDEQFF.

This clone is a singleton in its sample. The gene calls are TRBV5-4 and TRBJ2-3; 10 nucleotides agree with TRBD2. The CDR3 loop spans 16 amino acids. Germline V lookup: CDR1 SGHNT, CDR2 YYREEE (reference sequence). V lost 9 bases and J lost 4; bases outside the gene matches: 14. The CDR3 bases are TGTGCCACCACTTCCGGGACTAGCGTCTCGGCAGATACGCAGTATTTT. It specifies CATTSGTSVSADTQYF.

The V and J genes are TRBV2 and TRBJ1-2; D is ambiguous. Germline-derived CDR1 and CDR2 are SNHLY and FYNNEI. V was cut by 6 bases and J by 4 bases, with 12 bases left in between. The CDR3 totals 13 residues. The chain's CDR3 is CASRGGLIYGYTF. The CDR3 nucleotides are TGTGCCAGCAGAGGAGGTCTTATCTATGGCTACACCTTC.

The chain recombines TRBV11-2 with TRBJ2-5, with 13 bases matching TRBD2. The CDR3 is 18 amino acids. The ends lost 1 base at V and 4 bases at J; junction bases unmatched: 9. The germline V gene has CDR1 SGHAT and CDR2 FQNNGV. CDR3 protein: CASSLVGLAGVSGETQYF. Here the CDR3 DNA reads TGTGCCAGCAGCTTAGTTGGACTAGCGGGAGTATCCGGAGAGACCCAGTACTTC.

V is TRBV19 and J is TRBJ1-3, with a tentative D call TRBD1 (5 bases). The V end lost 2 bases, the J end lost 0 bases, and 11 bases lay between the germline ends. This CDR3 contains 16 residues. Germline V gene data show CDR1 as LNHDA and CDR2 as SQIVND (reference sequence). CDR3 nucleotide sequence: TGTGCCAGTAGTATATCGGGACTTCTCTCTGGAAACACCATATATTTT. Its protein product is CASSISGLLSGNTIYF.

The chain couples TRBV29-1 to TRBJ2-5; 10 bases line up with TRBD2. With V trimmed by 7 bases and J by 5 bases, 7 bases remained unmatched. Germline lookup yields CDR1 SQVTM and CDR2 ANQGSEA. This CDR3 has 13 amino acids. The DNA for the CDR3 is TGCAGCGCCTCAGCGGGAGGGTGGGAGACCCAGTACTTC. Its protein product is CSASAGGWETQYF.

The rearrangement uses TRBV6-6 and TRBJ1-1, with D possibly matching TRBD1 (6 bases). The CDR3 has 15 amino acids. Trimming removed 2 bases from V and 1 base from J, with 11 bases in between. CDR1 and CDR2 from the germline V gene are MNHNY and SVGAGI (reference sequence). DNA for the CDR3: TGTGCCAGCAGTTACAGGGGGATCGGGAACACTGAAGCTTTCTTT. This sequence encodes CASSYRGIGNTEAFF.

The chain has TRBV7-2 and TRBJ2-7, with D unresolved. From germline, CDR1 is SGHTA and CDR2 FQGNSA. The V and J ends lost 1 base and 2 bases respectively, with 9 bases between them. There are 14 residues in the CDR3. The CDR3 reads CASSLVPEAYEQYF. Here the CDR3 DNA reads TGTGCCAGCAGCTTAGTTCCAGAAGCCTACGAGCAGTACTTC.

V gene TRBV2 combines with J gene TRBJ1-1, with unresolved D. The CDR3 runs 12 residues. V shed 7 bases and J shed 0 bases, with 6 bases lying between them. From germline, CDR1 is SNHLY and CDR2 FYNNEI. The CDR3 loop is CASTQMNTEAFF. CDR3 in DNA: TGTGCCAGCACACAGATGAACACTGAAGCTTTCTTT.

The chain recombines TRBV12-5 with TRBJ2-3; 10 bases map to TRBD2. Germline CDR1 and CDR2: LGHNT and FRNRAP. With V trimmed by 4 bases and J by 3 bases, 4 bases remained unmatched. The CDR3 contains 15 residues. The CDR3 DNA sequence: TGTGCTAGTGGTTCCGGGACTAGCGAGACAGATACGCAGTATTTT. Protein: CASGSGTSETDTQYF. The entire variable domain, with the rest obtained from reference TRBV12-5 and TRBJ2-3, is as follows: DARVTQTPRHKVTEMGQEVTMRCQPILGHNTVFWYRQTMMQGLELLAYFRNRAPLDDSGMPKDRFSAEMPDATLATLKIQPSEPRDSAVYFCASGSGTSETDTQYFGPGTRLTVL.

This rearrangement joins TRBV7-9 to TRBJ2-1; 8 nucleotides line up with TRBD2. The length of the CDR3 is 16 residues. CDR1 SEHNR and CDR2 FQNEAQ come from the germline V gene (reference sequence). J gave up 7 bases and V 7 bases, and 15 bases lay outside the gene matches. The CDR3 sequence is CASTEGFGRAVNEQFF. The CDR3 nucleotides are TGTGCCAGCACCGAAGGCTTCGGGAGGGCCGTAAATGAGCAGTTCTTC.

The CDR3 protein is CASSPTGYSYEQYF. The CDR3 DNA sequence: TGTGCCAGCTCACCGACAGGGTACTCCTACGAGCAGTACTTC. The chain combines TRBV18 with TRBJ2-7; TRBD1 matches 7 bases. CDR3 size: 14 residues. CDR1 and CDR2 (germline): KGHSH, LQKENI. V was pared by 3 bases and J by 0 bases, with 2 bases of the junction left unmatched. Full variable domain (missing parts from reference TRBV18 and TRBJ2-7): NAGVMQNPRHLVRRRGQEARLRCSPMKGHSHVYWYRQLPEEGLKFMVYLQKENIIDESGMPKERFSAEFPKEGPSILRIQQVVRGDSAAYFCASSPTGYSYEQYFGPGTRLTVT.

V gene TRBV29-1 combines with J gene TRBJ2-2; 7 bases match TRBD1. Trimming cost V 8 bases and J 0 bases; bases outside gene matches: 6. The CDR3 sequence is 14 residues long. The germline gives CDR1 SQVTM, CDR2 ANQGSEA. The CDR3 DNA reads as TGCAGCTCGACAGGGATTTCGAACACCGGGGAGCTGTTTTTT. As protein: CSSTGISNTGELFF.

The chain employs TRBV28 and TRBJ1-1; 7 positions agree with TRBD1. Germline loops: CDR1 MDHEN, CDR2 SYDVKM. Unmatched junction bases numbered 6, after V lost 5 bases and J lost 6 bases. This CDR3 contains 13 residues. The CDR3, as DNA: TGTGCCAGCAGTATTGGACAGGTCCCTGAAGCTTTCTTT. Translating gives CASSIGQVPEAFF.

This chain uses TRBV7-9 with TRBJ2-7, with 8 bases lining up with TRBD1. Per germline, CDR1 SEHNR and CDR2 FQNEAQ (reference sequence). Losses at the gene ends were 5 bases for V and 4 bases for J; bases not matched to a gene: 1. The CDR3 contains 12 residues. CDR3 sequence (DNA): TGTGCCAGCAGCCGGGACAGGTACGAGCAGTACTTC. It is translated as CASSRDRYEQYF.

The chain recombines TRBV6-5 with TRBJ1-3, with unresolved D. Germline CDR1 MNHEY, CDR2 SVGAGI. The CDR3 is 14 residues long. Trimming left V 5 bases short and J 4 bases short, with 12 bases between. The CDR3 bases are TGTGCCAGCAGTCGTGACATTTTAGGAAACACCATATATTTT. Its protein product is CASSRDILGNTIYF.

CDR3 sequence (DNA): TGTGCCACCAGCAGAGGTCCTAGCGGGAACTACGAGCAGTACTTC. Translating gives CATSRGPSGNYEQYF. J is TRBJ2-7 and V is TRBV15; the match to TRBD2 covers 9 bases. CDR1 and CDR2 (germline): LNHNV, YYDKDF (reference sequence). The CDR3 is 15 residues long. With 1 base clipped from V and 3 bases from J, the junction kept 4 bases outside the gene matches.

The chain uses TRBV30 and TRBJ1-1; 7 bases line up with TRBD1. This CDR3 has 12 residues. Germline-derived CDR1 and CDR2 are GTSNPN and SVGIG (reference sequence). V shed 2 bases and J 6 bases; nucleotides not matched to a gene: 3. The CDR3 spells CAWSRQGAEAFF. CDR3 nucleotide sequence: TGTGCCTGGAGTCGACAGGGCGCTGAAGCTTTCTTT.